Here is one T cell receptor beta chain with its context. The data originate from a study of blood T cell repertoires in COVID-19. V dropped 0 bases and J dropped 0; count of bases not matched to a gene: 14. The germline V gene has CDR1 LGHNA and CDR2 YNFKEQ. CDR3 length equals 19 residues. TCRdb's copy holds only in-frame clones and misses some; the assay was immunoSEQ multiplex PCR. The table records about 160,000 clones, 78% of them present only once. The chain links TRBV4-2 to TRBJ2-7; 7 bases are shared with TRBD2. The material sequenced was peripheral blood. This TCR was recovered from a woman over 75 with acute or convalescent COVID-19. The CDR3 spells CASSQEVGGWRTSSYEQYF. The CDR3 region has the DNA TGTGCCAGCAGCCAAGAAGTGGGGGGGTGGCGGACGAGCTCCTACGAGCAGTACTTC.